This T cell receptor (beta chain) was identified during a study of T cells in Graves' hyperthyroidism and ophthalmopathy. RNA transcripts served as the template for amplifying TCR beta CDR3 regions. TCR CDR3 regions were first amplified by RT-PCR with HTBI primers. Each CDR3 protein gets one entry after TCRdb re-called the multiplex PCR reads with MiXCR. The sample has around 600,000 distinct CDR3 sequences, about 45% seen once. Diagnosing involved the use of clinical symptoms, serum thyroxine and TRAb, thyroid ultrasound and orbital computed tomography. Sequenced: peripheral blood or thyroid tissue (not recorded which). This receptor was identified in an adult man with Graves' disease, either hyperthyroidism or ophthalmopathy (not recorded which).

The CDR3 sequence: CASSLSDTGNTIYF. CDR3 DNA sequence: TGTGCCAGCAGTTTATCGGACACTGGAAACACCATATATTTT. J is TRBJ1-3 and V is TRBV2, with D maybe TRBD1 (5 bases). Trimming shortened V by 5 bases and J by 2 bases, and 10 bases separated the two germline ends. The CDR3 totals 14 residues. Germline lookup yields CDR1 SNHLY and CDR2 FYNNEI.